These 19 T cell receptor beta chains originate from one sample sequenced in a study of identical twins. TCRdb itself ran the 5' RACE reads through MiXCR, one entry per CDR3 protein. The sample has some 730,000 distinct CDR3 sequences, over 15% seen once; the top ten hold about an eighth. The same data also went into a second study, on T cells expressing NK-cell markers.

The sample was PBMCs. These receptors were taken from a woman under 30 in good health.

The chain couples TRBV5-1 to TRBJ1-3; no clear D. Trimming removed 7 bases from V and 4 bases from J, with 15 bases in between. The CDR3 has 14 residues. Per germline, CDR1 SGHRS and CDR2 YFSETQ. CDR3 residues: CASSETTGGNTIYF. The CDR3 DNA sequence: TGCGCCAGCTCCGAGACCACGGGGGGAAACACCATATATTTT.

The chain has TRBV6-5 and TRBJ1-1; D is uncertain. The CDR3 extends over 14 amino acids. V was clipped by 2 bases and J by 4 bases, with 11 bases between them. Germline V gene lookup returns CDR1 MNHEY and CDR2 SVGAGI. The CDR3 coding sequence is TGTGCCAGCAGTTACGGGGTAGGGAGCACTGAAGCTTTCTTT. Amino acids: CASSYGVGSTEAFF.

This clonotype was seen a few times. Germline and junction disagree at one end, which may indicate a read error. The J gene is TRBJ2-3, the V gene TRBV12-3 or TRBV12-4; the D gene is possibly TRBD2 (6 bases). The CDR3 spans 18 residues. The CDR3 protein is CTSSDPARRAGHTDTQYF. The DNA for the CDR3 is TGTACCAGCAGTGACCCCGCTAGGAGGGCGGGGCACACAGATACGCAGTATTTT.

This clonotype was observed a handful of times. This chain joins TRBV5-5 and TRBJ2-1; D may correspond to TRBD1 or TRBD2 (5 bases each). V lost 4 bases and J 0 bases, leaving 14 bases between the germline ends. The CDR3 is made up of 16 amino acids. Germline CDR1 reads SGHKS; CDR2 reads YYEKEE (reference sequence). The CDR3 spells CASSLTIRGSYNEQFF. The DNA of the CDR3 is TGTGCCAGCAGCCTGACTATTAGGGGCTCCTACAATGAGCAGTTCTTC.

This clonotype was observed a few times. The chain employs TRBV12-3 or TRBV12-4 and TRBJ1-1; possible D gene TRBD1, 5 bases. This CDR3 contains 13 residues. V lost 5 bases, J lost 6 bases, and 13 bases lay in between. In DNA, the CDR3 is TGTGCCAGCAGTCCGCTACGGGGGGCTGAAGCTTTCTTT. It codes for CASSPLRGAEAFF.

This clonotype was seen more than once but under ten times. The chain uses TRBV10-3 and TRBJ2-2, with unresolved D. Looked up from germline, CDR1 is ENHRY and CDR2 is SYGVKD. CDR3 length: 12 residues. V was pared by 7 bases and J by 10 bases, with 13 bases between. CDR3 amino acids: CAIKNNSAELFF. In nucleotides, the CDR3 is TGTGCCATCAAAAATAATAGTGCGGAGCTGTTTTTT.

The table lists this clonotype with a count of one. The V call is TRBV29-1, the J call TRBJ2-2; D gene uncertain. The germline CDR1 and CDR2 sequences are SQVTM and ANQGSEA. The CDR3 loop spans 12 amino acids. V lost 4 bases to trimming and J lost 4 bases, with 7 bases between them. CDR3 DNA sequence: TGCAGCGTTGTGCGGTTCACCGGGGAGCTGTTTTTT. As protein: CSVVRFTGELFF.

This clonotype was seen at least ten times. The V and J genes are TRBV10-3 and TRBJ1-1; TRBD1 matches 8 bases. V lost 5 bases and J lost 1; bases outside the gene matches: 6. Germline V CDR1 and CDR2: ENHRY, SYGVKD. This CDR3 is built from 15 residues. This chain's CDR3 is CAISLGQGSNTEAFF. CDR3 in DNA: TGTGCCATCAGTTTAGGACAGGGTTCGAACACTGAAGCTTTCTTT.

The rearrangement uses TRBV10-3 and TRBJ2-1, with 8 nucleotides matching TRBD2. Germline CDR1 ENHRY, CDR2 SYGVKD. The CDR3 extends over 17 amino acids. After removal of 3 bases from V and 5 bases from J, the junction contained 12 bases not matched to a gene. In nucleotides, the CDR3 is TGTGCCATCAGTGACCCGGCGGGAGGTTCTCGTGACAATGAGCAGTTCTTC. Translated: CAISDPAGGSRDNEQFF.

This chain connects TRBV6-1 to TRBJ2-3; 8 bases agree with TRBD2. V lost 6 bases, J lost 4 bases, and 12 bases stayed unmatched. This CDR3 spans 16 amino acids. Looked up from germline, CDR1 is MNHNS and CDR2 is SASEGT. In nucleotides, the CDR3 is TGTGCCAGCAGCAATCCGGTGGGCGGGGGGCCAGATACGCAGTATTTT. It translates to CASSNPVGGGPDTQYF.

This rearrangement joins TRBV7-7 to TRBJ2-5; D may be TRBD1 (5 bases). This CDR3 has 15 residues. Germline V gives CDR1 SSHAT, CDR2 FNYEAQ (reference sequence). The ends were cut back, 4 bases at V and 1 base at J, with 13 bases in the middle. CDR3 DNA: TGTGCCAGCAGCTCCTACGATCAGGGCCAAGAGACCCAGTACTTC. Translated, it gives CASSSYDQGQETQYF.

The rearrangement links TRBV5-1 to TRBJ2-1; 10 bases align to TRBD2. CDR1 is SGHRS, CDR2 YFSETQ, per germline. Germline trimming cut 7 bases from V and 10 bases from J; bases unmatched to any gene: 14. CDR3 length equals 15 residues. CDR3 region: CASGRDSGGGREQFF. The CDR3 DNA follows: TGCGCCAGCGGACGCGACAGCGGGGGGGGCAGGGAGCAGTTCTTC.

The J gene is TRBJ2-7, the V gene TRBV7-9; D is perhaps TRBD1 or TRBD2 (5 bases each). The CDR3 spans 16 residues. CDR1 and CDR2 (germline): SEHNR, FQNEAQ (reference sequence). V was shortened by 8 bases and J by 2 bases, with 22 bases between the two germline ends. The CDR3 spells CASSYRRQGPTYEQYF. The CDR3 DNA is TGTGCCAGCTCGTACAGGAGGCAGGGACCTACCTACGAGCAGTACTTC.

This clonotype was picked up a small number of times. The chain recombines TRBV20-1 with TRBJ2-1; possible D gene TRBD2, 5 bases. CDR1 DFQATT and CDR2 SNEGSKA come from the germline V gene (reference sequence). V dropped 3 bases and J dropped 8 bases, with 8 bases sitting between them. This CDR3 comprises 11 residues. CDR3 loop: CSARRADEQFF. Here the CDR3 DNA reads TGCAGTGCTAGGAGGGCGGATGAGCAGTTCTTC.

This sequence joins TRBV9 and TRBJ2-2; 7 bases align to TRBD2. In germline, CDR1 is SGDLS, CDR2 YYNGEE. V lost 1 base to trimming and J lost 8 bases; unmatched junction nucleotides: 8. CDR3 length: 15 amino acids. In DNA, the CDR3 is TGTGCCAGCAGCGTATCGCTAGCGGTCGGTGGGGAGCTGTTTTTT. Translated, it gives CASSVSLAVGGELFF.

CDR3: CASSLTSGRASDTQYF. DNA of the CDR3: TGTGCCAGCAGCTTAACTAGCGGGAGGGCCTCAGATACGCAGTATTTT. The chain employs TRBV7-9 and TRBJ2-3, with 13 bases that match TRBD2. CDR1 and CDR2 from the germline V gene are SEHNR and FQNEAQ (reference sequence). The CDR3 runs to 16 residues. V trimming: 2 bases; J trimming: 4 bases; junction bases outside the gene matches: 3.

The rearrangement joins TRBV11-2 to TRBJ2-5, with 13 nucleotides matching TRBD2. From germline, CDR1 is SGHAT and CDR2 FQNNGV. V was clipped by 5 bases and J by 3 bases; unmatched bases: 6. The CDR3 length is 16 residues. CDR3 in DNA: TGTGCCAGCAGCGTACTACTAGCGGGGGGGAAAGAGACCCAGTACTTC. Translated: CASSVLLAGGKETQYF.

The rearrangement uses TRBV7-9 and TRBJ2-1; no clear D. This CDR3 is built from 11 residues. Trimming removed 7 bases from V and 10 bases from J, with 11 bases in between. In germline, CDR1 is SEHNR, CDR2 FQNEAQ (reference sequence). The CDR3 region is CASTGAGEQFF. The CDR3 DNA follows: TGTGCCAGCACCGGAGCCGGGGAGCAGTTCTTC.

This clonotype appeared a few times. This chain connects TRBV5-1 to TRBJ1-1, with TRBD1 as a possible D gene (5 bases). Trimming removed 0 bases from V and 1 base from J, with 7 bases in between. Germline loops: CDR1 SGHRS, CDR2 YFSETQ. This CDR3 spans 14 amino acids. CDR3 sequence (DNA): TGCGCCAGCAGCTTGGCACAGGCGAACACTGAAGCTTTCTTT. Its translation is CASSLAQANTEAFF.